This T cell receptor (beta chain) was recovered during a study of T cell responses to AZD1222 COVID-19 vaccine (dated by TCRdb to the early 2020s). Describing the broader study: AZD1222 recipients given second doses at about 4 weeks or at about 12 weeks were pooled, since spike-specific TCR depth and breadth were not found to differ between the two schedules. TCR sequencing was performed for 230 to 250 trial participants, of whom some 200 were given two doses of AZD1222 and 26 were given two doses of MenACWY control vaccine. Trial participants were enrolled into age subgroups of 18-55, 56-69 and 70-plus years, which contained approximately 150, 28 and 58 TCR-sequenced participants, respectively.

For CDR1 and CDR2, the germline V gene (reference sequence) lists LNHDA and SQIVND. V is reduced by 0 bases and J by 5 bases, leaving a spacing of 17 bases between them. Measured from the cysteine to the phenylalanine, the CDR3 is 17 residues long. Of the read, only the CDR3 DNA is kept; its 51 bases are in frame from base 1. Study-wide findings and limitations: Because no samples from the day 14 peak response were available, repertoires could be characterized only after the peak T cell response. After two AZD1222 doses, spike-specific TCR breadth and depth were significantly higher than at day 0 and than in MenACWY recipients. Epitopes outside the regions mutated in the B.1.351 and B.1.1.7 variants were reportedly recognized by nearly half of the unique spike-specific TCRs. Only a handful of AZD1222 recipients were SARS-CoV-2 seropositive at baseline, limiting conclusions about previously exposed vaccinees. The 56-69-year group was small, and its depth increase did not reach significance, likely because of low power. The whole spike protein was spanned by vaccine-associated CD4 TCRs, and dominant responses were seen in regions 160-218 and 743-854. Participants were mostly white British and included more females than males, and it was suggested by the authors that clonal diversity may have been underestimated.

Concerning this clone itself: Its antigen is unknown. No base quality information exists; no much larger clone differs at one position.

The CDR3 regions of human TCRbeta chains were analyzed by immunosequencing. Per the original workflow: TCRs in the repertoires were matched against a reference library of SARS-CoV-2-specific TCRs that had been generated with the MIRA antigen-specificity platform. Breadth was defined as the fraction of unique TCRs that were SARS-CoV-2-associated, and depth was defined as the fraction of total T cells that were SARS-CoV-2-associated. Using the MIRA data, each spike-specific TCR was assigned both to the spike region to which the TCR was reactive and to a CD4 or CD8 class. Log10-transformed breadth and depth values were compared by one-way ANOVA with Sidak's multiple comparisons tests. This immuneACCESS table, as held by TCRdb, lists in-frame sequences with V and J called but not all clones. Of the missing ones, under half trace to an unresolved V gene in checked studies; the others have no known cause. V and J calls and clone size come straight from that table; D and trimming were deduced from the DNA. Within this sample are over 150,000 clones, with around 87% of them counted one time only. 2.6% of the sample is taken by the ten largest.

The time point label on this specimen signifies: baseline before first vaccination. The vaccinee samples were drawn from two UK trials, COV001 and COV002, one of which was a single-blind randomized controlled phase 2/3 trial testing AZD1222 (ChAdOx1 nCoV-19) in healthy adults. Trial participant PBMC samples were collected at day 0 and day 28 after the second dose for TCRbeta chain sequencing. Sequencing was performed on peripheral blood, taken on day 0 of AZD1222 vaccination. The V and J segments used are TRBV19 and TRBJ2-1; TRBD2 could be the D gene, as 6 bases match. This TCR was recovered from an adult in good health. The CDR3 has the sequence CASSIDWLVRDDNEQFF. DNA sequence: TGTGCCAGTAGTATAGATTGGCTGGTGCGGGATGACAATGAGCAGTTCTTC.